The 18 T cell receptor beta chains below come from one sample, sequenced in a study of T-cell reconstitution after alpha-beta-depleted transplantation in children. TCRbeta library preparation incorporated unique molecular identifiers. TCRdb re-analysed the PCR reads in MiXCR, keeping a single row per CDR3 protein. The profile shows about 980,000 distinct CDR3 sequences, about 29% of them singletons. Specimen: PBMCs, mostly from graft donor cells, collected 360 days after TCRalphabeta/CD19-depleted stem cell transplant. The receptors shown here come from a boy younger than two who had a stem cell transplant for SCID, so the T cells may come from the graft donor.

The rearrangement uses TRBV6-1 and TRBJ2-2, with 7 bases fitting TRBD2. Germline V gives CDR1 MNHNS, CDR2 SASEGT. This CDR3 contains 15 residues. J gave up 3 bases and V 6 bases, and 7 bases lay outside the gene matches. This CDR3 reads CASRGAGRDTGELFF. Here the CDR3 DNA reads TGTGCCAGCAGGGGAGCGGGGCGGGACACCGGGGAGCTGTTTTTT.

This clonotype appeared once. This chain uses TRBV5-1 with TRBJ2-2, with D uncertain. The V end was cut by 4 bases, the J end by 4 bases, with 14 bases between. There are 15 residues in the CDR3. The V gene's germline CDR1 is SGHRS and CDR2 YFSETQ. The CDR3 loop is CASSPSRPLTGELFF. The CDR3 region has the DNA TGCGCCAGCAGCCCAAGCAGACCCCTCACCGGGGAGCTGTTTTTT.

A few counts support this clonotype. The chain combines TRBV20-1 with TRBJ2-1, with 12 bases aligning to TRBD2. This CDR3 is 13 amino acids long. Losses at the gene ends were 5 bases for V and 9 bases for J; bases not matched to a gene: 5. Germline V lookup: CDR1 DFQATT, CDR2 SNEGSKA (reference sequence). Written as DNA, the CDR3 is TGCAGTGCTCGACTAGCGGGGGTGGGTGAGCAGTTCTTC. It specifies CSARLAGVGEQFF.

This clonotype showed up just once. The chain uses TRBV3-1 and TRBJ2-2; D possibly corresponds to TRBD1 (5 bases). This CDR3 region has 14 residues. Germline CDR1 reads LGHDT; CDR2 reads YNNKEL (reference sequence). V was shortened by 4 bases and J by 5 bases, with 11 bases between the two germline ends. CDR3 protein: CASSRRRGTGELFF. CDR3 bases: TGTGCCAGCAGCCGAAGAAGGGGAACCGGGGAGCTGTTTTTT.

The rearrangement joins TRBV20-1 to TRBJ1-2; D is ambiguous. The CDR3 runs 14 residues. With 3 bases removed from V and 0 bases from J, the gap between germline ends came to 11 bases. Germline assignment: CDR1 DFQATT and CDR2 SNEGSKA (reference sequence). In DNA form, the CDR3 reads TGCAGTGCTAGGGCCCGGGAAACTAACTATGGCTACACCTTC. This encodes CSARARETNYGYTF.

A few counts support this clonotype. The V call is TRBV7-2, the J call TRBJ2-5; possible D gene TRBD2, 5 bases. Germline V CDR1 and CDR2: SGHTA, FQGNSA. The CDR3 consists of 15 residues. Trimming removed 2 bases from V and 5 bases from J, with 15 bases in between. The CDR3 region has the DNA TGTGCCAGCAGCTTAAGGCTGGGGAGTTGGGAGACCCAGTACTTC. Amino acid sequence: CASSLRLGSWETQYF.

The gene calls are TRBV4-1 and TRBJ2-5, with 7 bases fitting TRBD2. Trimming cost V 1 base and J 2 bases; bases outside gene matches: 7. Per germline, CDR1 MGHRA and CDR2 YSYEKL. CDR3 size: 16 residues. Here the CDR3 DNA reads TGCGCCAGCAGCCAAGGGGTAACTAGCGAACAAGAGACCCAGTACTTC. Translation: CASSQGVTSEQETQYF.

This clonotype was counted a few times. The gene calls are TRBV5-1 and TRBJ2-3, with 7 bases aligning to TRBD1. Germline V CDR1 and CDR2: SGHRS, YFSETQ. Germline trimming cut 2 bases from V and 5 bases from J; bases unmatched to any gene: 5. The CDR3 extends over 14 amino acids. This CDR3 is CASSFDRVGDTQYF. The CDR3 DNA follows: TGCGCCAGCAGCTTCGACAGGGTAGGAGATACGCAGTATTTT.

The sample holds a few counts of this clonotype. The chain combines TRBV6-5 with TRBJ1-1, with TRBD1 as a possible D gene (6 bases). The CDR3 has 14 residues. The V gene's germline CDR1 is MNHEY and CDR2 SVGAGI. Trimming cost V 2 bases and J 2 bases, with 9 bases left between them. The CDR3 spells CASSYPQGNTEAFF. The CDR3 nucleotides read TGTGCCAGCAGTTACCCACAGGGTAACACTGAAGCTTTCTTT.

This chain connects TRBV3-1 to TRBJ2-2, with 11 bases that match TRBD2. CDR1 and CDR2 (germline): LGHDT, YNNKEL (reference sequence). This CDR3 spans 19 amino acids. The J segment lost 1 base and the V segment lost 3 bases, leaving 10 bases of the junction unmatched. The chain's CDR3 is CASSQTRLAGGLNTGELFF. Here the CDR3 DNA reads TGTGCCAGCAGCCAGACCCGGCTAGCGGGGGGCTTGAACACCGGGGAGCTGTTTTTT.

This clonotype was found once. This sequence joins TRBV9 and TRBJ2-7; possible D gene TRBD1, 5 bases. CDR1 is SGDLS and CDR2 is YYNGEE in the germline V gene. The ends were cut back, 1 base at V and 2 bases at J, with 13 bases in the middle. The CDR3 covers 15 residues. As DNA, the CDR3 is TGTGCCAGCAGCGTATCCCCGGACACGACCTACGAGCAGTACTTC. It translates to CASSVSPDTTYEQYF. Filled out from reference TRBV9 and TRBJ2-7, the complete variable domain reads DSGVTQTPKHLITATGQRVTLRCSPRSGDLSVYWYQQSLDQGLQFLIQYYNGEERAKGNILERFSAQQFPDLHSELNLSSLELGDSALYFCASSVSPDTTYEQYFGPGTRLTVT.

This clonotype was recorded only once. The chain couples TRBV9 to TRBJ2-1; D may be TRBD2 (6 bases). The CDR3 runs 16 residues. The ends were cut back, 0 bases at V and 6 bases at J, with 16 bases in the middle. The germline CDR1 and CDR2 sequences are SGDLS and YYNGEE. The CDR3 nucleotides are TGTGCCAGCAGCGTAGCCCGAGGAACAGCGGGCAATGAGCAGTTCTTC. It specifies CASSVARGTAGNEQFF.

This clonotype turned up a few times. V and J are TRBV4-2 and TRBJ2-5, with 9 bases fitting TRBD2. This CDR3 contains 18 residues. Per the germline V gene, CDR1 is LGHNA and CDR2 is YNFKEQ. The ends lost 0 bases at V and 5 bases at J; junction bases unmatched: 13. This CDR3 is CASSQESGGPGGWETQYF. The CDR3 region has the DNA TGTGCCAGCAGCCAAGAAAGCGGGGGGCCAGGGGGATGGGAGACCCAGTACTTC.

The gene calls are TRBV5-1 and TRBJ2-2; D is ambiguous. Germline CDR1 SGHRS, CDR2 YFSETQ. V lost 0 bases, J lost 6 bases, and 9 bases lay in between. This CDR3 has 14 amino acids. CDR3 region: CASSLGSMPGELFF. The CDR3 DNA reads as TGCGCCAGCAGCTTGGGGTCAATGCCCGGGGAGCTGTTTTTT.

This chain links TRBV12-3 or TRBV12-4 with TRBJ1-2; D uncertain. This CDR3 is 15 amino acids long. The V end was cut by 1 base, the J end by 2 bases, with 11 bases between. CDR3 in amino acids: CASSLGGMGNYGYTF. Here the CDR3 DNA reads TGTGCCAGCAGTTTAGGCGGAATGGGGAACTATGGCTACACCTTC.

This clonotype was detected only a few times. The CDR3 sequence: CASSYRGTTGQYF. Written as DNA, the CDR3 is TGTGCCAGCAGTTACCGGGGGACGACAGGGCAGTACTTC. This chain links TRBV6-2 or TRBV6-3 with TRBJ2-7; tentatively, D is TRBD1 or TRBD2 (6 bases each). The germline V and J ends were trimmed by 2 bases and 9 bases, with 14 bases remaining between them. Per the germline V gene, CDR1 is MNHEY and CDR2 is SVGEGT. This CDR3 comprises 13 residues.

The V and J genes are TRBV2 and TRBJ2-6; TRBD1 might be the D (6 bases). The V end was cut by 3 bases, the J end by 4 bases, with 10 bases between. The CDR3 is made up of 15 amino acids. Germline values: CDR1 SNHLY, CDR2 FYNNEI. CDR3 in amino acids: CASSDQGTGANVLTF. The DNA for the CDR3 is TGTGCCAGCAGTGACCAGGGGACGGGGGCCAACGTCCTGACTTTC.

The chain is built from TRBV12-3 or TRBV12-4 and TRBJ2-6, with 11 positions matching TRBD2. The CDR3 is made up of 19 amino acids. V dropped 5 bases and J dropped 3; count of bases not matched to a gene: 12. The CDR3 protein is CASSPLSGGAGDGANVLTF. The CDR3 DNA is TGTGCCAGCAGTCCTCTTAGCGGGGGGGCCGGTGATGGGGCCAACGTCCTGACTTTC.